This T cell receptor beta chain was identified in a study of blood T cell repertoires in COVID-19. How the authors handled the data: Nucleated cell number was recorded as an estimate derived from reference gene primer amplification. Assay used: immunoSEQ multiplex PCR; TCRdb lists only in-frame clones, some missing. The V and J calls and the clone size are those of that table, but D and trimming were determined from the DNA. The sample lists roughly 350,000 clones, around 87% seen once, with about 6% in the top ten. Germline V gives CDR1 SGHRS, CDR2 YFSETQ. CDR3 length: 16 amino acids. V gave up 4 bases and J gave up 0 bases; unmatched junction bases: 7.

The chain has TRBV5-1 and TRBJ2-3, with 8 bases that match TRBD2. The sequence derives from a woman aged 45 to 65 with COVID-19, enrolled during active disease. Sequenced: peripheral blood. CDR3 region: CASSTRLARSTDTQYF. CDR3 coding DNA: TGCGCCAGCAGCACTAGACTAGCGAGGAGCACAGATACGCAGTATTTT.